This T cell receptor (beta chain) emerged from a study of blood T cell repertoires in COVID-19. About the study: COVID-19 samples collected from the United States, Italy and Spain covered acute and convalescent phases. T cells, B-cell-depleted T cells, or PBMCs supplied cDNA or gDNA.

The CDR3 has 11 amino acids. Germline-derived CDR1 and CDR2 are DFQATT and SNEGSKA (reference sequence). The V gene lost 1 base and the J gene lost 7 bases, with 7 bases spanning the gap. A few counts support this clone. Libraries were prepared by immunoSEQ multiplex PCR; TCRdb keeps only in-frame clonotypes and omits some of them. There are 440,000 or so clones in the sample; 75% to 90% occur only once, and 1.5% to 1.9% lies in the top ten. The clonotype was recovered from a woman in her thirties or forties with COVID-19, enrolled during active disease. Sequenced sample: peripheral blood. The chain carries TRBV20-1 and TRBJ1-1; no clear D. CDR3: CSARGSVEAFF. The DNA of the CDR3 is TGCAGTGCTAGAGGGTCGGTTGAAGCTTTCTTT.